A single sample gave rise to the 32 T cell receptor beta chains below, sequenced in a study of blood T cell repertoires in COVID-19 (dated by TCRdb to 2018 to 2020). Library prep was done by the immunoSEQ multiplex PCR assay. TCRdb obtained this table from immuneACCESS and retained in-frame rearrangements with V and J assigned. These tables miss some clones; where compared with another copy, unresolved V genes account for less than half of the shortfall, and the remainder is unexplained. The sample table shows roughly 380,000 clones, and roughly 86% are seen once. Over 0.9% of the sample lies in the top ten. Source material: PBMCs or T cells enriched from blood (not recorded which). The source of these receptors is a woman in her twenties or thirties who had been exposed to COVID-19.

This clone was found once. The J gene is TRBJ2-1, the V gene TRBV19, with TRBD2 matching over 11 bases. CDR1 is LNHDA and CDR2 is SQIVND in the germline V gene (reference sequence). V lost 5 bases and J lost 6; bases outside the gene matches: 6. The CDR3 totals 15 residues. Here the CDR3 DNA reads TGTGCCAGTAGTCTCCTAGCGGGGGGTGTCAATGAGCAGTTCTTC. It is translated as CASSLLAGGVNEQFF.

The chain is built from TRBV11-3 and TRBJ1-6; TRBD1 agrees at 7 bases. Trimming took 7 bases from V and 7 from J; bases not matched to a gene: 4. CDR1 is SGHNT and CDR2 is YENEEA in the germline V gene. The CDR3 consists of 13 residues. This CDR3 reads CASNRQGNSPLHF. The CDR3 region has the DNA TGTGCCAGCAACCGACAGGGAAATTCACCCCTCCACTTT. Full variable domain (remainder filled in from reference TRBV11-3 and TRBJ1-6): EAGVVQSPRYKIIEKKQPVAFWCNPISGHNTLYWYLQNLGQGPELLIRYENEEAVDDSQLPKDRFSAERLKGVDSTLKIQPAELGDSAVYLCASNRQGNSPLHFGNGTRLTVT.

The J gene is TRBJ1-1, the V gene TRBV10-1, with 8 bases matching TRBD1. Looked up from germline, CDR1 is WNHNN and CDR2 is SYGVQD (reference sequence). This CDR3 is built from 13 residues. The V segment lost 4 bases and the J segment 4 bases; nucleotides outside the gene matches: 2. CDR3 sequence: CASSGQGTTEAFF. CDR3 DNA sequence: TGCGCCAGCAGTGGACAGGGGACCACTGAAGCTTTCTTT.

This clone was detected a few times. The chain has TRBV27 and TRBJ2-6, with 9 bases that match TRBD1. CDR1 and CDR2 (germline): MNHEY, SMNVEV (reference sequence). This CDR3 has 17 residues. J gave up 5 bases and V 1 base, and 6 bases lay outside the gene matches. The CDR3 loop is CASSLFGTGFRANVLTF. The CDR3 DNA is TGTGCCAGCAGTTTATTCGGGACAGGGTTTAGGGCCAACGTCCTGACTTTC.

This chain joins TRBV25-1 and TRBJ1-4; 9 nucleotides agree with TRBD1. Per the germline V gene, CDR1 is MGHDK and CDR2 is SYGVNS. V gave up 4 bases and J gave up 8 bases; unmatched junction bases: 8. This CDR3 spans 15 amino acids. The CDR3 bases are TGTGCCAGCAGTGTTCCGGGACAGGGAACAGAAAAACTGTTTTTT. Translated, it gives CASSVPGQGTEKLFF.

This CDR3 reads CASRRGGATNEKLFF. The DNA of the CDR3 is TGCGCCAGCCGTCGAGGAGGCGCAACTAATGAAAAACTGTTTTTT. The V and J genes are TRBV23-1 and TRBJ1-4, with no clear D. TRBV23-1 is given ORF status, its function remaining uncertain. The V gene lost 8 bases and the J gene lost 0 bases, with 13 bases spanning the gap. The CDR3 runs 15 residues.

Here the CDR3 DNA reads TGCGCCAGCAGTGAGGGCCGGGACAGGCCCCGCGGTACTGAAGCTTTCTTT. Protein: CASSEGRDRPRGTEAFF. The V gene is TRBV10-1, the J gene TRBJ1-1; TRBD1 aligns across 8 bases. The V gene's germline CDR1 is WNHNN and CDR2 SYGVQD (reference sequence). The CDR3 is 17 residues long. Unmatched junction bases numbered 13, after V lost 2 bases and J lost 5 bases.

This clone was seen more than once but under ten times. CDR3 region: CASSPLVQTVASDEQYF. CDR3 sequence (DNA): TGTGCCAGCTCACCACTAGTCCAGACAGTGGCCTCGGACGAGCAGTACTTC. V gene TRBV18 combines with J gene TRBJ2-7; D is perhaps TRBD1 (5 bases). Germline V gene lookup returns CDR1 KGHSH and CDR2 LQKENI. The CDR3 is made up of 17 amino acids. V was shortened by 1 base and J by 5 bases, with 21 bases between the two germline ends.

This clone has just one count. The chain is built from TRBV7-9 and TRBJ2-7, with a weak D call TRBD1 (5 bases). The germline V gene encodes CDR1 SEHNR and CDR2 FQNEAQ (reference sequence). This CDR3 has 13 amino acids. V lost 4 bases to trimming and J lost 9 bases, with 16 bases between them. The CDR3 DNA reads as TGTGCCAGCAGCTCCAGTGAAGGACAAATGCAGTACTTC. Translating it yields CASSSSEGQMQYF.

This chain joins TRBV19 and TRBJ2-7; 7 bases are a match to TRBD2. The CDR3 contains 15 residues. Germline CDR1 is LNHDA and CDR2 is SQIVND (reference sequence). V lost 5 bases, J lost 0 bases, and 7 bases stayed unmatched. The CDR3 region has the DNA TGTGCCAGTAGTCCCGGACTAGTGAGCTCCTACGAGCAGTACTTC. It translates to CASSPGLVSSYEQYF.

The chain has TRBV28 and TRBJ1-1, with 8 positions matching TRBD1. This CDR3 contains 15 residues. The germline CDR1 and CDR2 sequences are MDHEN and SYDVKM. The V and J ends lost 5 bases and 2 bases, in that order; junction bases with no gene match: 7. The CDR3 region is CASSGEGQENTEAFF. CDR3 bases: TGTGCCAGCAGTGGGGAGGGACAGGAAAACACTGAAGCTTTCTTT.

V is TRBV19 and J is TRBJ1-1, with D maybe TRBD1 (5 bases). Germline V lookup: CDR1 LNHDA, CDR2 SQIVND (reference sequence). This CDR3 has 15 residues. With 4 bases removed from V and 0 bases from J, the gap between germline ends came to 12 bases. CDR3 amino acids: CASSTNRRMNTEAFF. Here the CDR3 DNA reads TGTGCCAGTAGTACGAACAGGCGAATGAACACTGAAGCTTTCTTT.

J is TRBJ1-3 and V is TRBV20-1; no clear D gene. The CDR3 contains 11 residues. Germline V lookup: CDR1 DFQATT, CDR2 SNEGSKA (reference sequence). The CDR3 DNA follows: TGCAGGGCAGGAAGTGGGCTCGTTTCGTATTTT. Translated: CRAGSGLVSYF.

V gene TRBV30 combines with J gene TRBJ2-5, with D unresolved. The CDR3 is 14 residues long. Trimming cost V 2 bases and J 1 base, with 11 bases left between them. The V gene's germline CDR1 is GTSNPN and CDR2 SVGIG (reference sequence). The CDR3 coding sequence is TGTGCCTGGAGTCGGGTCAGCCGCCAAGAGACCCAGTACTTC. Translated, it gives CAWSRVSRQETQYF.

This rearrangement joins TRBV27 to TRBJ1-3; perhaps TRBD1 as D (5 bases). CDR3 length: 14 amino acids. Trimming shortened V by 4 bases and J by 4 bases, and 11 bases separated the two germline ends. From germline, CDR1 is MNHEY and CDR2 SMNVEV (reference sequence). In DNA, the CDR3 is TGTGCCAGCAGTTCCAGGGCCAAAGGAAACACCATATATTTT. As protein: CASSSRAKGNTIYF.

This rearrangement joins TRBV14 to TRBJ1-4; D is perhaps TRBD1 (5 bases). Germline lookup yields CDR1 SGHDN and CDR2 FVKESK. The CDR3 totals 13 residues. The ends were cut back, 3 bases at V and 11 bases at J, with 13 bases in the middle. The CDR3 nucleotides read TGTGCCAGCAGCCACGGTGGGGCGAGTAAACTGTTTTTT. It translates to CASSHGGASKLFF.

CDR3 residues: CASSQDSGTGTGAYEQYF. The CDR3 bases are TGTGCCAGCAGCCAAGATAGCGGGACCGGGACAGGGGCCTACGAGCAGTACTTC. This rearrangement joins TRBV3-1 (or the pseudogene TRBV3-2) to TRBJ2-7; TRBD1 matches 10 bases. Germline assignment: CDR1 LGHDT and CDR2 YNNKEL (reference sequence). This CDR3 spans 18 amino acids. The V gene end was trimmed by 0 bases and the J gene end by 2 bases; junction bases not matched to a gene: 10.

The V and J genes are TRBV19 and TRBJ2-2, with TRBD2 matching over 10 bases. Germline V gives CDR1 LNHDA, CDR2 SQIVND (reference sequence). The CDR3 spans 19 residues. V trimming: 6 bases; J trimming: 5 bases; junction bases outside the gene matches: 18. Written as DNA, the CDR3 is TGTGCCAGTAGCAACGGACAGGGATCTAGCGGGAGTAATACCGGGGAGCTGTTTTTT. This gives the protein CASSNGQGSSGSNTGELFF. The full variable domain, with the rest looked up from reference TRBV19 and TRBJ2-2, is DGGITQSPKYLFRKEGQNVTLSCEQNLNHDAMYWYRQDPGQGLRLIYYSQIVNDFQKGDIAEGYSVSREKKESFPLTVTSAQKNPTAFYLCASSNGQGSSGSNTGELFFGEGSRLTVL.

On this clone: Other DNA sequences in this specimen translate into the identical CDR3. This chain connects TRBV28 to TRBJ2-7; 8 positions match TRBD1. Germline-derived CDR1 and CDR2 are MDHEN and SYDVKM. The CDR3 contains 14 residues. The trim removed 2 bases at V and 2 bases at J, leaving 2 bases unmatched. For the CDR3, the DNA is TGTGCCAGCAGTTTAGGGACAGGCGCCTACGAGCAGTACTTC. It translates to CASSLGTGAYEQYF.

The chain employs TRBV27 and TRBJ1-5; 8 bases fit TRBD1. The CDR3 runs 12 residues. Unmatched junction bases numbered 2, after V lost 8 bases and J lost 5 bases. Germline V gene lookup returns CDR1 MNHEY and CDR2 SMNVEV (reference sequence). CDR3 sequence reads: CASGQGDQPQHF. The CDR3 DNA follows: TGTGCCAGCGGACAGGGCGATCAGCCCCAGCATTTT.

The gene calls are TRBV12-3 or TRBV12-4 and TRBJ2-3, with a weak D call TRBD2 (5 bases). The CDR3 has 13 amino acids. The ends were cut back, 5 bases at V and 11 bases at J, with 17 bases in the middle. The CDR3 sequence is CASSPTSGVEQYF. CDR3 nucleotides: TGTGCCAGCAGTCCTACGAGCGGTGTAGAGCAGTATTTT.

The CDR3 nucleotides read TGTGCCAGCAGTTTAAAGGGGACAGGGGGCCTTGGCTACACCTTC. It specifies CASSLKGTGGLGYTF. This rearrangement joins TRBV27 to TRBJ1-2; 12 bases are a match to TRBD1. The germline V gene encodes CDR1 MNHEY and CDR2 SMNVEV (reference sequence). Trimming removed 2 bases from V and 7 bases from J; junction bases left unmatched: 5. This CDR3 spans 15 amino acids.

The chain joins TRBV11-2 to TRBJ2-7; D unresolved. The ends were cut back, 5 bases at V and 3 bases at J, with 11 bases in the middle. The CDR3 has 13 residues. The germline V gene has CDR1 SGHAT and CDR2 FQNNGV. CDR3 sequence: CASSPRLVYEQYF. In DNA, the CDR3 is TGTGCCAGCAGCCCGCGATTAGTCTACGAGCAGTACTTC.

The V call is TRBV28, the J call TRBJ2-3; a possible D gene is TRBD1 (6 bases). CDR3 size: 15 residues. Germline V gives CDR1 MDHEN, CDR2 SYDVKM. Trimming shortened V by 4 bases and J by 7 bases, and 18 bases separated the two germline ends. The CDR3 loop reads CASSSSGTTVHTQYF. The DNA of the CDR3 is TGTGCCAGCAGTTCTTCCGGGACAACGGTCCATACGCAGTATTTT.

This chain joins TRBV10-3 and TRBJ2-7; D uncertain. The CDR3 is 16 residues long. V lost 0 bases, J lost 1 base, and 13 bases lay in between. The germline CDR1 and CDR2 sequences are ENHRY and SYGVKD. CDR3 DNA: TGTGCCATCAGTGAGTCAGTGGCAGGCCCTTCCTACGAGCAGTACTTC. Encoded protein: CAISESVAGPSYEQYF.

V usage is TRBV4-1 and J usage is TRBJ2-1; no clear D. With 0 bases removed from V and 0 bases from J, the gap between germline ends came to 15 bases. Germline assignment: CDR1 MGHRA and CDR2 YSYEKL. CDR3 size: 18 residues. The CDR3 DNA reads TGCGCCAGCAGCCAAGAAGACTTCGGCACGAGCTCCTACAATGAGCAGTTCTTC. Its translation: CASSQEDFGTSSYNEQFF.

The J gene is TRBJ1-2, the V gene TRBV7-3; 7 bases line up with TRBD1. This CDR3 is built from 15 residues. Unmatched junction bases numbered 14, after V lost 5 bases and J lost 8 bases. Germline assignment: CDR1 SGHTA and CDR2 FQGTGA. The CDR3 is CASSGVGGGREGYTF. The CDR3 DNA reads as TGTGCCAGCAGCGGGGTAGGGGGCGGTCGGGAAGGCTACACCTTC.

V usage is TRBV29-1 and J usage is TRBJ2-7; a weak D match, TRBD1 (6 bases). Germline values: CDR1 SQVTM, CDR2 ANQGSEA. The V end lost 3 bases, the J end lost 2 bases, and 20 bases lay between the germline ends. This CDR3 has 16 amino acids. The CDR3 loop reads CSVDTERTVRTYEQYF. CDR3 in DNA: TGCAGCGTTGATACAGAAAGGACAGTAAGGACCTACGAGCAGTACTTC.

This chain links TRBV23-1 with TRBJ1-2; 8 nucleotides line up with TRBD1. Being an ORF, TRBV23-1 has a function that is uncertain. The ends lost 4 bases at V and 3 bases at J; junction bases unmatched: 4. This CDR3 contains 14 residues. CDR3 DNA sequence: TGCGCCAGCAGTCTACTGGGACAGGACTATGGCTACACCTTC. This codes for CASSLLGQDYGYTF.

This chain joins TRBV25-1 and TRBJ2-7, with TRBD1 as a possible D gene (5 bases). Germline CDR1 is MGHDK and CDR2 is SYGVNS. This CDR3 region has 14 residues. Trimming took 4 bases from V and 1 from J, leaving 11 bases between them. CDR3: CASSVRAGSYEQYF. The CDR3 coding sequence is TGTGCCAGCAGTGTCAGGGCTGGGTCCTACGAGCAGTACTTC.

The chain joins TRBV27 to TRBJ1-2, with TRBD1 matching 7 bases. The CDR3 has 14 amino acids. In germline, CDR1 is MNHEY, CDR2 SMNVEV (reference sequence). The V gene end was trimmed by 5 bases and the J gene end by 9 bases; junction bases not matched to a gene: 12. The DNA of the CDR3 is TGTGCCAGCAGTCCGGGACAGTTCGGGAAGCGCTACACCTTC. Amino acid sequence: CASSPGQFGKRYTF.

This clone was recorded a few times. This chain uses TRBV20-1 with TRBJ1-1; D is undetermined. The germline V gene encodes CDR1 DFQATT and CDR2 SNEGSKA (reference sequence). V was pared by 5 bases and J by 11 bases, with 15 bases between. CDR3 length: 11 amino acids. CDR3 sequence reads: CSAASDREAFF. CDR3 nucleotide sequence: TGCAGTGCTGCCTCGGACCGGGAGGCTTTCTTT.